This T cell receptor beta chain derives from a study of cytomegalovirus exposure and HLA in healthy donors. Whole-study results and caveats: Among the most significant clusters, several appeared linked to common viral pathogens in a later analysis.

This PCR relied on a set of 60 Vbeta primers and 13 Jbeta primers. The data were produced by immunoSEQ multiplex PCR, yet TCRdb's version contains in-frame clones alone and is incomplete. Among about 170,000 clones listed, 80% to 90% were seen once. The CDR3 contains 17 residues. J gave up 1 base and V 0 bases, and 5 bases lay outside the gene matches. Per germline, CDR1 KGHSH and CDR2 LQKENI. A remark on this clone: Antigen specificity is unknown.

The specimen sequenced was PBMCs. The rearrangement joins TRBV18 to TRBJ2-2, with TRBD1 identical over 7 bases. The clonotype comes from a woman under 30 in good health and CMV-seronegative. The CDR3 DNA reads TGTGCCAGCTCACCACCGATAGGGACAGTGAACACCGGGGAGCTGTTTTTT. Translating it yields CASSPPIGTVNTGELFF.